This entry describes one T cell receptor (beta chain). Its antigen remains unknown. The entry originates in a study of cytomegalovirus exposure and HLA in healthy donors. Broader study findings: According to a later analysis, donors in an Asian-associated ancestry cluster reportedly had fewer N-insertions than the roughly 640-donor mean.

It was with 60 Vbeta and 13 Jbeta primers that the PCR ran. Produced via immunoSEQ multiplex PCR; TCRdb's table is partial and in-frame only. Of 150,000 to 160,000 clones listed, 60% to 85% were seen once; the top ten hold 4%. This sequence was found in a woman aged 40 to 55 in good health and CMV-seronegative. Sequencing was carried out using PBMCs.

The CDR3 loop reads CASSGSGTAYGYTF. For the CDR3, the DNA is TGTGCCAGCAGTGGGTCCGGGACAGCTTATGGCTACACCTTC. The chain uses TRBV28 and TRBJ1-2, with 7 positions matching TRBD1. The germline V gene has CDR1 MDHEN and CDR2 SYDVKM. V was pared by 5 bases and J by 5 bases, with 8 bases of the junction left unmatched. The CDR3 is 14 residues long.